Below, 19 T cell receptor beta chains from the same sample are listed, as sequenced in a study of identical twins. TCRdb re-derived calls from the 5' RACE reads in MiXCR, one entry per CDR3 protein. The table records roughly 470,000 distinct CDR3 sequences, approximately 15% of them present only once. These data also formed part of another study, on yellow fever vaccine responses in identical twins.

The specimen was CD4+ T cells sorted from blood. Receptor source: a woman aged 18-30 years in good health.

This clonotype was seen a few times. The V and J genes are TRBV19 and TRBJ1-2; unclear D gene. This CDR3 has 13 amino acids. The V gene's germline CDR1 is LNHDA and CDR2 SQIVND (reference sequence). V was shortened by 3 bases and J by 1 base, with 6 bases between the two germline ends. In nucleotides, the CDR3 is TGTGCCAGTAGTATGCGGGGTAACTATGGCTACACCTTC. It specifies CASSMRGNYGYTF.

The rearrangement joins TRBV12-3 or TRBV12-4 to TRBJ2-7; D might be TRBD2 (6 bases). With 1 base removed from V and 3 bases from J, the gap between germline ends came to 28 bases. The CDR3 has 20 amino acids. The CDR3 is CASSLEPGFTAPGVIYEQYF. CDR3 coding DNA: TGTGCCAGCAGTTTAGAGCCGGGGTTCACGGCCCCGGGGGTCATCTACGAGCAGTACTTC.

In this sample, this clonotype turned up many times. This sequence joins TRBV5-6 and TRBJ1-5; the D is unclear. The V and J ends lost 1 base and 4 bases respectively, with 6 bases between them. Per germline, CDR1 SGHDT and CDR2 YYEEEE. This CDR3 comprises 13 residues. The CDR3 nucleotides are TGTGCCAGCAGCTTGTTTGGGAATCAGCCCCAGCATTTT. This codes for CASSLFGNQPQHF.

This clonotype has just a few counts. CDR3 region: CASSKTEETQYF. The CDR3 DNA reads as TGTGCCAGCAGCAAGACAGAAGAGACCCAGTACTTC. The chain is built from TRBV21-1 and TRBJ2-5; TRBD1 was called by the table and not checked on the DNA. TRBV21-1 constitutes a pseudogene. This CDR3 is built from 12 residues.

This clonotype came up a few times. CDR3 in amino acids: CSVDGTGGRTGELFF. CDR3 DNA: TGCAGCGTTGACGGTACAGGGGGTCGCACCGGGGAGCTGTTTTTT. The chain combines TRBV29-1 with TRBJ2-2; TRBD1 agrees at 8 bases. The germline gives CDR1 SQVTM, CDR2 ANQGSEA. This CDR3 region has 15 residues. Trimming removed 3 bases from V and 4 bases from J; junction bases left unmatched: 7.

This chain connects TRBV7-9 to TRBJ2-3; 7 bases map to TRBD1. The germline gives CDR1 SEHNR, CDR2 FQNEAQ (reference sequence). This CDR3 has 17 residues. Unmatched junction bases numbered 17, after V lost 5 bases and J lost 6 bases. CDR3 DNA: TGTGCCAGCAGCCAAGCGCCCGGGACAGTCATCAGGGATACGCAGTATTTT. It codes for CASSQAPGTVIRDTQYF. The full variable domain, with the rest looked up from reference TRBV7-9 and TRBJ2-3, is DTGVSQNPRHKITKRGQNVTFRCDPISEHNRLYWYRQTLGQGPEFLTYFQNEAQLEKSRLLSDRFSAERPKGSFSTLEIQRTEQGDSAMYLCASSQAPGTVIRDTQYFGPGTRLTVL.

This sequence joins TRBV10-1 and TRBJ2-7, with D possibly being TRBD2 (5 bases). Trimming pared 2 bases from V and 2 bases from J, leaving 10 bases between. The CDR3 is made up of 14 amino acids. CDR1 and CDR2 from the germline V gene are WNHNN and SYGVQD (reference sequence). Written as DNA, the CDR3 is TGCGCCAGCAGTGAGCCGCTAGCCCCCTACGAGCAGTACTTC. It translates to CASSEPLAPYEQYF.

V gene TRBV7-9 combines with J gene TRBJ1-1; the D is unclear. Trimming removed 7 bases from V and 3 bases from J, with 3 bases in between. The CDR3 loop spans 10 amino acids. CDR1 and CDR2 from the germline V gene are SEHNR and FQNEAQ (reference sequence). DNA of the CDR3: TGTGCCAGCACCTACACTGAAGCTTTCTTT. Amino acids: CASTYTEAFF. Full variable domain (outside the CDR3, taken from reference TRBV7-9 and TRBJ1-1): DTGVSQNPRHKITKRGQNVTFRCDPISEHNRLYWYRQTLGQGPEFLTYFQNEAQLEKSRLLSDRFSAERPKGSFSTLEIQRTEQGDSAMYLCASTYTEAFFGQGTRLTVV.

This clonotype was recorded at least ten times. This chain connects TRBV25-1 to TRBJ2-2; possibly TRBD2 for D (5 bases). V was clipped by 1 base and J by 5 bases, with 14 bases between them. Germline V lookup: CDR1 MGHDK, CDR2 SYGVNS. CDR3 length: 16 amino acids. The CDR3 region has the DNA TGTGCCAGCAGTGAATTAGTGGGAGTGAGGACCGGGGAGCTGTTTTTT. Translating gives CASSELVGVRTGELFF. Using reference TRBV25-1 and TRBJ2-2 for the parts outside the CDR3, the full variable domain is EADIYQTPRYLVIGTGKKITLECSQTMGHDKMYWYQQDPGMELHLIHYSYGVNSTEKGDLSSESTVSRIRTEHFPLTLESARPSHTSQYLCASSELVGVRTGELFFGEGSRLTVL.

This chain joins TRBV12-3 or TRBV12-4 and TRBJ2-7; the D gene is possibly TRBD2 (6 bases). V dropped 2 bases and J dropped 6 bases, with 17 bases sitting between them. This CDR3 has 15 amino acids. CDR3: CASSLRSGGSREQYF. The CDR3 coding sequence is TGTGCCAGCAGTTTACGGAGCGGAGGGTCCCGCGAGCAGTACTTC.

The gene calls are TRBV2 and TRBJ2-2; D call uncertain. V was cut by 5 bases and J by 8 bases, with 9 bases left in between. CDR1 SNHLY and CDR2 FYNNEI come from the germline V gene. The CDR3 has 12 amino acids. CDR3 DNA sequence: TGTGCCAGCAGTAAGGATCGGGGGGAGCTGTTTTTT. This codes for CASSKDRGELFF.

V is TRBV5-1 and J is TRBJ2-1; 7 bases line up with TRBD2. After removal of 3 bases from V and 2 bases from J, the junction contained 11 bases not matched to a gene. The CDR3 is made up of 17 amino acids. Germline V CDR1 and CDR2: SGHRS, YFSETQ. DNA of the CDR3: TGCGCCAGCAGCTACGCCGTCCCTAGCGGCGCCTACAATGAGCAGTTCTTC. It is translated as CASSYAVPSGAYNEQFF.

The genes are TRBV3-1 and TRBJ2-1; 12 nucleotides agree with TRBD2. Per the germline V gene, CDR1 is LGHDT and CDR2 is YNNKEL (reference sequence). J gave up 6 bases and V 8 bases, and 8 bases lay outside the gene matches. The CDR3 runs 15 residues. The CDR3 here is CASDPGTSGSNEQFF. CDR3 DNA: TGTGCCAGCGATCCCGGGACTAGCGGGTCCAATGAGCAGTTCTTC.

This clonotype was found many times. This chain connects TRBV12-3 or TRBV12-4 to TRBJ2-7; D gene unclear. The CDR3 consists of 13 residues. The V end lost 7 bases, the J end lost 1 base, and 11 bases lay between the germline ends. The CDR3 DNA sequence: TGTGCCAGCACCAAGACCCCGTCCTACGAGCAGTACTTC. Encoded protein: CASTKTPSYEQYF.

J is TRBJ1-1 and V is TRBV7-2, with TRBD1 identical over 7 bases. Germline V CDR1 and CDR2: SGHTA, FQGNSA. Trimming cost V 6 bases and J 6 bases; bases outside gene matches: 7. The CDR3 totals 13 residues. CDR3 nucleotide sequence: TGTGCCAGCAGTCGACAGGGACGGGCTGAAGCTTTCTTT. Residues: CASSRQGRAEAFF.

The rearrangement links TRBV12-3 or TRBV12-4 to TRBJ2-7, with D unclear. V was shortened by 6 bases and J by 5 bases, with 17 bases between the two germline ends. This CDR3 comprises 14 residues. In DNA, the CDR3 is TGTGCCAGCAGATCGGGTACGCTACGGGACGAGCAGTACTTC. Amino acid sequence: CASRSGTLRDEQYF.

This clonotype showed up many times. The V gene is TRBV6-5, the J gene TRBJ2-5; 7 bases align to TRBD1. The germline gives CDR1 MNHEY, CDR2 SVGAGI. This CDR3 comprises 15 residues. The trim removed 0 bases at V and 6 bases at J, leaving 7 bases unmatched. The CDR3 DNA is TGTGCCAGCAGTTACTCGGACAGGAGTGGGAAGACCCAGTACTTC. Protein product: CASSYSDRSGKTQYF.

Only a few counts were recorded for this clonotype. This chain uses TRBV24-1 with TRBJ2-7; TRBD1 matches at 9 bases. V lost 2 bases, J lost 6 bases, and 7 bases stayed unmatched. Germline V gene lookup returns CDR1 KGHDR and CDR2 SFDVKD. The CDR3 covers 15 residues. The CDR3 DNA follows: TGTGCCACCAGTGATTCTGGGACAGGGCTATTCGAGCAGTACTTC. Its protein is CATSDSGTGLFEQYF.

This clonotype occurred a few times. The gene calls are TRBV18 and TRBJ2-5; 12 bases are shared with TRBD2. There are 15 residues in the CDR3. Germline V gene lookup returns CDR1 KGHSH and CDR2 LQKENI. V trimming: 6 bases; J trimming: 4 bases; junction bases outside the gene matches: 6. The CDR3 DNA reads TGTGCCAGCTCCAGAAGGGGACTAGCGGGAGAGACCCAGTACTTC. It encodes CASSRRGLAGETQYF. Supplemented by reference TRBV18 and TRBJ2-5, the full variable domain reads NAGVMQNPRHLVRRRGQEARLRCSPMKGHSHVYWYRQLPEEGLKFMVYLQKENIIDESGMPKERFSAEFPKEGPSILRIQQVVRGDSAAYFCASSRRGLAGETQYFGPGTRLLVL.